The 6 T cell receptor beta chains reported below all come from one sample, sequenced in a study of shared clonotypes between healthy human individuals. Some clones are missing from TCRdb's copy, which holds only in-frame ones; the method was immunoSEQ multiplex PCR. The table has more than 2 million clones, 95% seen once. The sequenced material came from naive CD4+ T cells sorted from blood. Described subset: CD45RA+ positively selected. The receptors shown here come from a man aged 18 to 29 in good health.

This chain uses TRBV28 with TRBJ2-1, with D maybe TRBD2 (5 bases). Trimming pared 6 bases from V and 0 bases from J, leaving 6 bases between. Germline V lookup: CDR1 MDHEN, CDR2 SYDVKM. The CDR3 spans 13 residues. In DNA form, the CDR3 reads TGTGCCAGCAGACGGGGCTCCTACAATGAGCAGTTCTTC. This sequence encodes CASRRGSYNEQFF.

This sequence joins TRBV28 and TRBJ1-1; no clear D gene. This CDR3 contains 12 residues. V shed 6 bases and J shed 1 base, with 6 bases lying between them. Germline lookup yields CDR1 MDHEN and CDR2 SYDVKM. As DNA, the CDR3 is TGTGCCAGCAGCCACAGGAACACTGAAGCTTTCTTT. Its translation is CASSHRNTEAFF.

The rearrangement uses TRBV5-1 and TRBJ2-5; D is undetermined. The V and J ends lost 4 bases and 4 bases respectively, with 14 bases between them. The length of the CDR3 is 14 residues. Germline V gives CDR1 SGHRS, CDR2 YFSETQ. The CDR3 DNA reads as TGCGCCAGCAGCCTTCAGGTAGAATCAGAGACCCAGTACTTC. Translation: CASSLQVESETQYF.

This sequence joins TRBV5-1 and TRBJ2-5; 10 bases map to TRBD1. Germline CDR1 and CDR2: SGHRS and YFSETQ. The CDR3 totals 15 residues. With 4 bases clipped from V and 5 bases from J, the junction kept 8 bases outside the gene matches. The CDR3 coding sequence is TGCGCCAGCAGCGGGACAGGGGCCAGTAGGGAGACCCAGTACTTC. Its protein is CASSGTGASRETQYF.

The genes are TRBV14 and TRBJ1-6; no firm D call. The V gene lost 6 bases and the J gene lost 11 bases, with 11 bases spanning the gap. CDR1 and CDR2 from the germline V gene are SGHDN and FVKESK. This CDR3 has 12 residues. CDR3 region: CASSLPRAPLHF. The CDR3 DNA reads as TGTGCCAGCAGTCTCCCTAGGGCACCCCTCCACTTT.

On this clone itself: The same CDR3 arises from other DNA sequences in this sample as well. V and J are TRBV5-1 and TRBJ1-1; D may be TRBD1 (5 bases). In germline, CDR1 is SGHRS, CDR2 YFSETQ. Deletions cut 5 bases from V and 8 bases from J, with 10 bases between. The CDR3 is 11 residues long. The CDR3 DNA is TGCGCCAGCAGTCTGGGGCCCGAAGCTTTCTTT. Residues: CASSLGPEAFF. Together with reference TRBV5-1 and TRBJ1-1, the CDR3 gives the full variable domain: KAGVTQTPRYLIKTRGQQVTLSCSPISGHRSVSWYQQTPGQGLQFLFEYFSETQRNKGNFPGRFSGRQFSNSRSEMNVSTLELGDSALYLCASSLGPEAFFGQGTRLTVV.